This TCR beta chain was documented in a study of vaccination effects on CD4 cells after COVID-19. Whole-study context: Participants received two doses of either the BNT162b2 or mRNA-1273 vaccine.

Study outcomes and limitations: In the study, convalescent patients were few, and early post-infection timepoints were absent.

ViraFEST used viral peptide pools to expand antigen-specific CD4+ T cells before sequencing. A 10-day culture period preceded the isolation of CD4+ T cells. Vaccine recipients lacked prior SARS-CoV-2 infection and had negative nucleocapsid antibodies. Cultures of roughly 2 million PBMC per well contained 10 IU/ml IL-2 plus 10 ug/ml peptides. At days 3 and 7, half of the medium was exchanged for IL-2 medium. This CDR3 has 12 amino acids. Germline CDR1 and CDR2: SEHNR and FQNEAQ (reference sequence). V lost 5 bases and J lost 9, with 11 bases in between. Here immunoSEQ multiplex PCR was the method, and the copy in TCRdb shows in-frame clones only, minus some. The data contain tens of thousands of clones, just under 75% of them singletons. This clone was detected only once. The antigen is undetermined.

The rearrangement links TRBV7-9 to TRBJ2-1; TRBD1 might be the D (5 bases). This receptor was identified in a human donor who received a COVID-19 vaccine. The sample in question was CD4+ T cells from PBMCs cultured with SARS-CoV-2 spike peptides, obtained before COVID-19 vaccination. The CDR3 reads CASSTQAPEQFF. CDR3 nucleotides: TGTGCCAGCAGCACACAGGCCCCTGAGCAGTTCTTC.